Presented here are 14 T cell receptor beta chains from one specimen sequenced in a study of blood T cells in healthy people across ages. A second PCR of 7 to 11 cycles used a sample-barcoded 5' primer and a J-beta primer mix. TCRdb re-called the 5' RACE reads with MiXCR, one entry per CDR3 protein. The sample holds hundreds of thousands of distinct CDR3 sequences; over 45% are singletons and the top ten take roughly 22%. The sample taken for sequencing was blood. The source is a man in his thirties or forties in good health.

The chain has TRBV5-1 and TRBJ2-3, with a possible D match to TRBD2 (6 bases). The CDR3 runs to 18 residues. The germline V and J ends were trimmed by 0 bases and 4 bases, with 21 bases remaining between them. Per germline, CDR1 SGHRS and CDR2 YFSETQ. CDR3 bases: TGCGCCAGCAGCTTGGTAACAACACTAGCAAGATTGGCAGATACGCAGTATTTT. Protein product: CASSLVTTLARLADTQYF.

The gene calls are TRBV4-1 and TRBJ1-2; tentatively, D is TRBD1 (5 bases). Trimming removed 4 bases at V and 8 bases at J, with 14 bases between. Per germline, CDR1 MGHRA and CDR2 YSYEKL. The CDR3 has 13 amino acids. The CDR3 sequence is CASSPPREGGYTF. CDR3 sequence (DNA): TGCGCCAGCAGCCCCCCCAGGGAGGGCGGCTACACCTTC.

The gene calls are TRBV29-1 and TRBJ2-1; 12 bases align to TRBD2. The V gene's germline CDR1 is SQVTM and CDR2 ANQGSEA. Trimming cost V 2 bases and J 12 bases; bases outside gene matches: 14. The CDR3 is 16 amino acids. The CDR3 spells CSVENRGSSGGAGQFF. Here the CDR3 DNA reads TGCAGCGTTGAAAACCGAGGGTCTAGCGGGGGGGCCGGGCAGTTCTTC.

This clonotype was seen a handful of times. The rearrangement uses TRBV20-1 and TRBJ2-7, with 8 bases that match TRBD2. This CDR3 region has 14 residues. V trimming: 6 bases; J trimming: 3 bases; junction bases outside the gene matches: 10. Per germline, CDR1 DFQATT and CDR2 SNEGSKA (reference sequence). The CDR3 spells CSADLLAADYEQYF. The CDR3 nucleotides read TGCAGTGCCGACCTACTAGCGGCGGACTACGAGCAGTACTTC.

This rearrangement joins TRBV20-1 to TRBJ2-5; weak D call: TRBD2 (7 bases). The end of the DNA is better explained by TRBJ2-7, so the J call may be wrong. Germline lookup yields CDR1 DFQATT and CDR2 SNEGSKA (reference sequence). The CDR3 has 13 amino acids. Here the CDR3 DNA reads TGCAGTGCCACTGGGGAGGGGGGGTACGAGCAGTACTTC. It is translated as CSATGEGGYEQYF.

This chain links TRBV7-6 with TRBJ2-1, with D possibly matching TRBD1 (5 bases). Germline-derived CDR1 and CDR2 are SGHVS and FNYEAQ. The ends were cut back, 4 bases at V and 0 bases at J, with 10 bases in the middle. The CDR3 has 15 residues. DNA for the CDR3: TGTGCCAGCAGCTCCAAGGGGTCCTCCTACAATGAGCAGTTCTTC. Translation gives CASSSKGSSYNEQFF.

The gene calls are TRBV10-3 and TRBJ2-7; D unresolved. The CDR3 runs to 12 residues. V was clipped by 0 bases and J by 5 bases, with 5 bases between them. Germline V lookup: CDR1 ENHRY, CDR2 SYGVKD. In DNA form, the CDR3 reads TGTGCCATCAGTGAGTCGAAGCACGAGCAGTACTTC. Its protein product is CAISESKHEQYF.

The rearrangement links TRBV20-1 to TRBJ1-2; D is perhaps TRBD1 (6 bases). Trimming pared 2 bases from V and 7 bases from J, leaving 17 bases between. CDR1 is DFQATT and CDR2 is SNEGSKA in the germline V gene (reference sequence). CDR3 length equals 14 residues. As DNA, the CDR3 is TGCAGTGCTAGACAAGGGGGGCGGAGTTCTGGCTACACCTTC. Protein sequence: CSARQGGRSSGYTF.

The chain carries TRBV7-2 and TRBJ2-7, with D perhaps being TRBD1 or TRBD2 (5 bases each). Trimming pared 3 bases from V and 3 bases from J, leaving 9 bases between. The germline V gene encodes CDR1 SGHTA and CDR2 FQGNSA. CDR3 length: 13 amino acids. The CDR3 sequence is CASSLGPIYEQYF. DNA of the CDR3: TGTGCCAGCAGCTTGGGACCGATCTACGAGCAGTACTTC.

The rearrangement joins TRBV20-1 to TRBJ2-7; D remains ambiguous. This CDR3 comprises 13 residues. The V gene's germline CDR1 is DFQATT and CDR2 SNEGSKA (reference sequence). V was trimmed by 6 bases and J by 2 bases, leaving 14 bases between them. CDR3 residues: CSAWTSTPYEQYF. In DNA, the CDR3 is TGCAGTGCGTGGACCAGTACCCCCTACGAGCAGTACTTC.

The chain combines TRBV11-2 with TRBJ1-4; maybe TRBD1 (5 bases). V lost 1 base, J lost 4 bases, and 13 bases lay in between. The germline CDR1 and CDR2 sequences are SGHAT and FQNNGV. The CDR3 loop spans 16 amino acids. CDR3 loop: CASSLVPRDGNEKLFF. CDR3 DNA: TGTGCCAGCAGCTTAGTCCCCCGGGACGGTAATGAAAAACTGTTTTTT.

The chain links TRBV20-1 to TRBJ2-6, with unresolved D. The CDR3 has 14 residues. Germline lookup yields CDR1 DFQATT and CDR2 SNEGSKA (reference sequence). Trimming stripped 3 bases from V and 2 bases from J, with 8 bases between. The CDR3 loop is CSASKVAGANVLTF. The DNA for the CDR3 is TGCAGTGCTAGTAAGGTGGCTGGGGCCAACGTCCTGACTTTC.

Notes on this clonotype: This clone may be a read error of a much larger clone one base away. This sequence joins TRBV6-2 or TRBV6-3 and TRBJ2-1; D is undetermined. This CDR3 contains 13 residues. Between the trimmed V and J ends, which lost 8 bases and 10 bases, there was a span of 18 bases. Germline loops: CDR1 MNHEY, CDR2 SVGEGT. CDR3 nucleotides: TGTGCCAGCGCTCGGCATTTAGAAAGAGAGCAGTTCTTC. Translation gives CASARHLEREQFF.

The chain recombines TRBV11-2 with TRBJ2-5; 8 nucleotides agree with TRBD1. The J call may be faulty, since TRBJ2-7 better matches the DNA end. The CDR3 is 15 residues long. Germline loops: CDR1 SGHAT, CDR2 FQNNGV. The CDR3 DNA follows: TGTGCCAGCAGCTTAGCCCGGACAGGGTCATACGAGCAGTACTTC. Its translation is CASSLARTGSYEQYF.